The following is a T cell receptor beta chain sequence with its context. Its antigen is undetermined. Patients were newly diagnosed with stage II-IVA oral cavity squamous cell carcinoma without prior systemic or radiation treatment. The CDR3 has 16 amino acids. V lost 2 bases and J 5 bases, leaving 19 bases between the germline ends. Germline V gives CDR1 SGHNT, CDR2 YYREEE (reference sequence). The data are from a study of neoadjuvant anti-PD-1 for oral cavity cancer. Overall study: Patients without progression got a fourth dose around day 43.

Produced via immunoSEQ multiplex PCR; TCRdb's table is partial and in-frame only. This table has around 17,000 clones, about two thirds appearing once. Whole-study findings and limits: Post-nivolumab, blood T cell clonality was significantly elevated in non-responders.

This sequence was found in a person aged 35 to 85 with oral cavity squamous cell carcinoma. This chain connects TRBV5-4 to TRBJ1-2; D is uncertain. Source: PBMCs, taken before nivolumab (anti-PD-1) treatment. DNA of the CDR3: TGTGCCAGCAGCTTTCCAACCGAGCTCCGGGAGTATGGCTACACCTTC. It specifies CASSFPTELREYGYTF.